This T cell receptor (beta chain) was recorded in a study of cytomegalovirus exposure and HLA in healthy donors. Germline CDR1 MGHRA, CDR2 YSYEKL. The length of the CDR3 is 16 residues. With 1 base removed from V and 0 bases from J, the gap between germline ends came to 10 bases. This clone has more than one count but fewer than ten. The PCR employed 60 Vbeta primers together with 13 Jbeta primers. Sequencing used immunoSEQ multiplex PCR; TCRdb keeps in-frame clones, though not all of them. The sample holds roughly 90,000 clones, 74% seen once. Sequences were obtained from PBMCs. V and J are TRBV4-1 and TRBJ2-1; unclear D gene. The clonotype originates from a man aged 30 to 45 in good health and CMV-seropositive. In DNA, the CDR3 is TGCGCCAGCAGCCAAGGCGCCGATAACTCCTACAATGAGCAGTTCTTC. Encoded protein: CASSQGADNSYNEQFF.